This TCR beta chain is drawn from a study of cytomegalovirus exposure and HLA in healthy donors. V shed 6 bases and J 7 bases; nucleotides not matched to a gene: 4. From germline, CDR1 is SNHLY and CDR2 FYNNEI. The CDR3 sequence is 12 residues long. PCR used 60 Vbeta primers and 13 Jbeta primers. Libraries were prepared by immunoSEQ multiplex PCR; TCRdb keeps only in-frame clonotypes and omits some of them. The table lists 130,000 or so clones, roughly 9.6% of them singletons. Sequenced input: PBMCs. V gene TRBV2 combines with J gene TRBJ2-3; 7 bases match TRBD2. This TCR was sampled from a woman aged 40 to 50 in good health and CMV-seropositive. The CDR3: CASRGTIYTQYF. CDR3 DNA sequence: TGTGCCAGCAGGGGGACTATATATACGCAGTATTTT.